Shown below are 10 T cell receptor beta chains from a single sample sequenced in a study of identical twins. TCRdb analysed the 5' RACE reads with MiXCR anew, one entry per CDR3 protein. Among 200,000 or so distinct CDR3 sequences, more than 6.5% were seen once, and the ten largest hold 1.9%. These data were likewise used in another study, on yellow fever vaccine responses in identical twins.

Sequencing was performed on memory (CD45RO+) T cells sorted from blood. The receptors stem from a woman under 30 in good health.

This clonotype was observed a handful of times. V usage is TRBV6-1 and J usage is TRBJ1-4, with D uncertain. CDR1 is MNHNS and CDR2 is SASEGT in the germline V gene. CDR3 length equals 15 residues. V lost 5 bases to trimming and J lost 12 bases, with 22 bases between them. The CDR3 region is CASSLRSTSGSELFF. CDR3 nucleotides: TGTGCCAGCAGTCTAAGGTCCACTTCGGGGTCGGAACTGTTTTTT.

This clonotype was found a few times. The chain carries TRBV4-3 and TRBJ2-1, with a tentative D call TRBD1 (6 bases). Germline CDR1 is LGHNA and CDR2 is YSLEER. Trimming pared 0 bases from V and 6 bases from J, leaving 15 bases between. CDR3 length: 16 residues. DNA of the CDR3: TGCGCCAGCAGCCAAGATCGCTGGGGGACAATCAATGAGCAGTTCTTC. It is translated as CASSQDRWGTINEQFF.

This clonotype was seen a handful of times. The chain couples TRBV2 to TRBJ2-1; TRBD1 agrees at 8 bases. J was trimmed by 4 bases and V by 4 bases; bases with no gene match: 3. The V gene's germline CDR1 is SNHLY and CDR2 FYNNEI. The CDR3 loop spans 14 amino acids. The CDR3 loop reads CASSAGQDYNEQFF. The CDR3 nucleotides read TGTGCCAGCAGTGCGGGACAGGATTACAATGAGCAGTTCTTC.

This clonotype was seen only a few times. The chain links TRBV5-1 to TRBJ2-3; D not certain. CDR3 length: 15 amino acids. Deletions cut 2 bases from V and 2 bases from J, with 12 bases between. Germline V CDR1 and CDR2: SGHRS, YFSETQ. The CDR3 region is CASSFLRLNTDTQYF. Here the CDR3 DNA reads TGCGCCAGCAGCTTCCTGAGACTTAACACAGATACGCAGTATTTT.

This clonotype showed up just a few times. The gene calls are TRBV7-2 and TRBJ1-5, with D tentatively TRBD1 (5 bases). The CDR3 is made up of 14 amino acids. Germline V gene lookup returns CDR1 SGHTA and CDR2 FQGNSA. V was clipped by 4 bases and J by 5 bases, with 12 bases between them. This CDR3 reads CASSSLGGDQPQHF. The CDR3 DNA follows: TGTGCCAGCAGCTCTCTGGGGGGTGATCAGCCCCAGCATTTT.

The rearrangement links TRBV6-2 or TRBV6-3 to TRBJ1-1; D not certain. Germline CDR1 and CDR2: MNHEY and SVGEGT. This CDR3 comprises 13 residues. V was cut by 2 bases and J by 7 bases, with 11 bases left in between. In DNA, the CDR3 is TGTGCCAGCAGTTACGGTGGAGACCTTGAAGCTTTCTTT. Its translation is CASSYGGDLEAFF.

Ten or more counts support this clonotype. V is TRBV3-1 and J is TRBJ2-7; possibly TRBD2 for D (6 bases). The V and J ends lost 0 bases and 9 bases respectively, with 12 bases between them. This CDR3 is 13 amino acids long. CDR1 is LGHDT and CDR2 is YNNKEL in the germline V gene (reference sequence). The CDR3 region has the DNA TGTGCCAGCAGCCAAGATGGCGGGAAACCGCAGTACTTC. Protein product: CASSQDGGKPQYF.

The chain recombines TRBV7-2 with TRBJ2-5; D possibly corresponds to TRBD1 (6 bases). Trimming removed 1 base at V and 1 base at J, with 13 bases between. Germline values: CDR1 SGHTA, CDR2 FQGNSA. The length of the CDR3 is 16 residues. This CDR3 is CASSLVPGAIQETQYF. The CDR3 DNA reads as TGTGCCAGCAGCTTAGTTCCAGGGGCTATCCAAGAGACCCAGTACTTC.

Only a few counts were recorded for this clonotype. The chain uses TRBV15 and TRBJ1-5, with a possible D match to TRBD1 (5 bases). This CDR3 is 16 amino acids long. Germline V CDR1 and CDR2: LNHNV, YYDKDF (reference sequence). Trimming shortened V by 0 bases and J by 6 bases, and 15 bases separated the two germline ends. CDR3 protein: CATSRDVGGLAQPQHF. In DNA, the CDR3 is TGTGCCACCAGCAGAGATGTCGGGGGATTGGCTCAGCCCCAGCATTTT.

The table lists this clonotype with many counts. The CDR3 region is CASSYKAVTSGRADYEQYF. The CDR3 nucleotides read TGTGCCAGCAGTTACAAGGCGGTGACTAGCGGGAGGGCCGACTACGAGCAGTACTTC. This sequence joins TRBV6-2 or TRBV6-3 and TRBJ2-7; TRBD2 aligns across 14 bases. The CDR3 sequence is 19 residues long. In germline, CDR1 is MNHEY, CDR2 SVGEGT. J gave up 3 bases and V 2 bases, and 12 bases lay outside the gene matches.